One sample yielded the 12 T cell receptor beta chains listed below, sequenced in a study of cytomegalovirus exposure and HLA in healthy donors (dated by TCRdb to about 2017). Library preparation employed the immunoSEQ multiplex PCR assay. For the multiplex PCR, a mixture combining 60 forward primers for TCR Vbeta segments and 13 reverse primers for TCR Jbeta segments was used. TCRdb obtained this table from immuneACCESS and retained in-frame rearrangements with V and J assigned. These tables miss some clones; where compared with another copy, unresolved V genes account for less than half of the shortfall, and the remainder is unexplained. This sample lists 130,000 to 150,000 clones; around three quarters were detected once. The ten largest clones add up to about 6.5% of the sample. Sequencing input: PBMCs. Receptors were obtained from a man aged 35 to 55 in good health and CMV-seropositive.

The chain carries TRBV5-6 and TRBJ2-7; 7 nucleotides agree with TRBD1. V shed 2 bases and J 5 bases; nucleotides not matched to a gene: 7. The V gene's germline CDR1 is SGHDT and CDR2 YYEEEE. There are 14 residues in the CDR3. The CDR3 DNA reads TGTGCCAGCAGCTTACAGGGGATCCTCCACGAGCAGTACTTC. Protein product: CASSLQGILHEQYF.

The CDR3 coding sequence is TGTGCCAGCAGTGCCGTCCCTAGCGGGAGGGTAGGGGAGACCCAGTACTTC. Translating it yields CASSAVPSGRVGETQYF. The chain links TRBV25-1 to TRBJ2-5; TRBD2 aligns across 12 bases. CDR1 MGHDK and CDR2 SYGVNS come from the germline V gene. The J segment lost 5 bases and the V segment lost 4 bases, leaving 11 bases of the junction unmatched. CDR3 length: 17 residues.

The gene calls are TRBV5-1 and TRBJ1-1; 9 nucleotides align to TRBD1. The CDR3 consists of 16 residues. V lost 2 bases and J lost 11; bases outside the gene matches: 16. CDR1 and CDR2 (germline): SGHRS, YFSETQ. Here the CDR3 reads CASSFSVQGAKGSAFF. The CDR3 bases are TGCGCCAGCAGCTTTTCCGTACAGGGGGCGAAAGGATCCGCTTTCTTT.

The chain couples TRBV5-1 to TRBJ2-1, with TRBD2 matching 8 bases. Germline V CDR1 and CDR2: SGHRS, YFSETQ. The CDR3 length is 19 residues. The junction had 17 bases not matched to a gene; V was cut back by 4 bases and J by 2 bases. For the CDR3, the DNA is TGCGCCAGCAGCCTGGGGCACGGAACCGGGACTAGTCCCTACAATGAGCAGTTCTTC. Translating gives CASSLGHGTGTSPYNEQFF.

In this sample, this clone is medium-sized (0.01 to 0.1%). The V gene is TRBV4-1, the J gene TRBJ1-5, with 11 bases matching TRBD1. The CDR3 is 17 amino acids. The V gene's germline CDR1 is MGHRA and CDR2 YSYEKL. V lost 0 bases, J lost 7 bases, and 8 bases stayed unmatched. The CDR3 sequence is CASSQDPGQGERQPQHF. The CDR3 DNA reads as TGCGCCAGCAGCCAAGATCCGGGACAGGGGGAGCGACAGCCCCAGCATTTT.

The chain uses TRBV4-3 and TRBJ2-3, with D maybe TRBD2 (5 bases). There are 13 residues in the CDR3. V was trimmed by 0 bases and J by 6 bases, leaving 7 bases between them. CDR1 is LGHNA, CDR2 YSLEER, per germline. CDR3 in DNA: TGCGCCAGCAGCCAAGAACTAGGGGATACGCAGTATTTT. Translated: CASSQELGDTQYF.

The rearrangement uses TRBV9 and TRBJ2-7; D is undetermined. Deletions cut 0 bases from V and 2 bases from J, with 9 bases between. The CDR3 consists of 14 residues. Germline V gene data show CDR1 as SGDLS and CDR2 as YYNGEE. CDR3 in amino acids: CASSVASTPYEQYF. The CDR3 bases are TGTGCCAGCAGCGTAGCCTCGACTCCCTACGAGCAGTACTTC.

The J gene is TRBJ1-5, the V gene TRBV28; 10 nucleotides match TRBD1. This CDR3 region has 17 residues. Germline V gene lookup returns CDR1 MDHEN and CDR2 SYDVKM. J lost 5 bases, V lost 6 bases, and 13 bases had no gene match. The CDR3 DNA is TGTGCCAGCAGCTCGACAGGGGGCGTAGACCACTATCAGCCCCAGCATTTT. Residues: CASSSTGGVDHYQPQHF.

Here the CDR3 DNA reads TGTGCCAGCAGTGAAGACAGGTCAGGGAATTATGGCTACACCTTC. This translates into CASSEDRSGNYGYTF. The chain employs TRBV6-1 and TRBJ1-2; D is possibly TRBD1 (5 bases). The germline gives CDR1 MNHNS, CDR2 SASEGT. V lost 1 base, J lost 5 bases, and 14 bases lay in between. This CDR3 has 15 residues.

V usage is TRBV7-8 and J usage is TRBJ2-7; D possibly corresponds to TRBD2 (6 bases). V shed 2 bases and J shed 2 bases, with 13 bases lying between them. The CDR3 totals 15 residues. Per germline, CDR1 SGHVS and CDR2 FQNEAQ. The CDR3 DNA reads as TGTGCCAGCAGCTTATACCGGGAGTCCCCCTACGAGCAGTACTTC. This codes for CASSLYRESPYEQYF.

The chain's CDR3 is CASKPVQGGNSPLHF. In DNA, the CDR3 is TGTGCCAGCAAACCGGTTCAAGGAGGTAATTCACCCCTCCACTTT. The genes are TRBV6-5 and TRBJ1-6; D not resolved. V gave up 7 bases and J gave up 6 bases, with 16 bases separating them. The CDR3 runs to 15 residues. CDR1 and CDR2 (germline): MNHEY, SVGAGI.

CDR3 sequence: CASSGGQGLWGNTIYF. DNA for the CDR3: TGTGCCAGCAGCGGGGGACAGGGGCTTTGGGGAAACACCATATATTTT. The V and J genes are TRBV5-8 and TRBJ1-3; the match to TRBD1 covers 10 bases. CDR1 is SGHTS, CDR2 YDEGEE, per germline. This CDR3 has 16 amino acids. V lost 4 bases, J lost 4 bases, and 8 bases stayed unmatched.